The T cell receptor (beta chain) described here comes from a study of blood T cell repertoires in COVID-19. Study overall: Acute and convalescent COVID-19 samples came from the United States, Italy and Spain. T cells, B-cell-depleted T cells, or PBMCs supplied cDNA or gDNA.

Cohort assignment relied on participant-reported clinical history. Authors' data handling: Cell counts per sample came from amplifying reference gene primers. The table came from immunoSEQ multiplex PCR; TCRdb's copy has only in-frame clones and leaves some out. V and J calls plus clone size are reproduced from that table; the DNA served to infer D and trimming. Altogether some 270,000 clones are present, roughly 86% being singletons, with the ten largest covering roughly 1.9%. Germline values: CDR1 DFQATT, CDR2 SNEGSKA (reference sequence). The CDR3 loop spans 15 amino acids. After removal of 3 bases from V and 0 bases from J, the junction contained 4 bases not matched to a gene.

The sequenced sample consisted of PBMCs or T cells enriched from blood (not recorded which). The rearrangement links TRBV20-1 to TRBJ1-5; 8 nucleotides line up with TRBD1. The TCR sequence derives from a woman aged 55-70 years who had recovered from COVID-19. CDR3 loop: CSASQGASSNQPQHF. Here the CDR3 DNA reads TGCAGTGCTAGTCAGGGGGCTTCTAGCAATCAGCCCCAGCATTTT.